What follows are 29 T cell receptor beta chains derived from one specimen sequenced in a study of blood T cell repertoires in COVID-19. Some clones are missing from TCRdb's copy, which holds only in-frame ones; the method was immunoSEQ multiplex PCR. The table lists about 40,000 clones, about 80% of them singletons, with about 15% in the top ten. Sequencing was carried out using peripheral blood. The receptor set was obtained from a man in his fifties or sixties with active or convalescent COVID-19.

The rearrangement joins TRBV7-9 to TRBJ1-1; 7 bases line up with TRBD1. The CDR3 has 14 residues. The germline CDR1 and CDR2 sequences are SEHNR and FQNEAQ (reference sequence). Trimming removed 1 base from V and 1 base from J; junction bases left unmatched: 0. The CDR3 region is CASSLGTGNTEAFF. CDR3 coding DNA: TGTGCCAGCAGCTTAGGGACAGGGAACACTGAAGCTTTCTTT.

The rearrangement uses TRBV19 and TRBJ1-1; D perhaps matches TRBD1 (6 bases). Germline V gene lookup returns CDR1 LNHDA and CDR2 SQIVND (reference sequence). Trimming shortened V by 8 bases and J by 2 bases, and 9 bases separated the two germline ends. The CDR3 loop spans 12 amino acids. The CDR3 sequence is CASGRGNTEAFF. The CDR3 region has the DNA TGTGCCAGTGGCAGGGGAAACACTGAAGCTTTCTTT.

The J gene is TRBJ1-1, the V gene TRBV7-2; D not resolved. Germline assignment: CDR1 SGHTA and CDR2 FQGNSA. CDR3 length: 12 residues. The V end lost 0 bases, the J end lost 8 bases, and 7 bases lay between the germline ends. The CDR3 here is CASSLAVGEAFF. The CDR3 DNA reads as TGTGCCAGCAGCTTAGCTGTCGGGGAAGCTTTCTTT.

The rearrangement uses TRBV12-3 or TRBV12-4 and TRBJ2-6, with D hard to call. The CDR3 runs 13 residues. V shed 6 bases and J shed 2 bases, with 5 bases lying between them. CDR3 amino acids: CASRGAGANVLTF. CDR3 nucleotide sequence: TGTGCCAGCAGGGGCGCTGGGGCCAACGTCCTGACTTTC.

The chain links TRBV27 to TRBJ1-5, with D hard to call. The CDR3 consists of 14 residues. Looked up from germline, CDR1 is MNHEY and CDR2 is SMNVEV (reference sequence). V was pared by 1 base and J by 1 base, with 5 bases between. The CDR3 region is CASSLYGSNQPQHF. The CDR3 bases are TGTGCCAGCAGTTTATACGGGAGCAATCAGCCCCAGCATTTT.

The chain employs TRBV6-6 and TRBJ1-6; D is possibly TRBD1 (5 bases). Germline lookup yields CDR1 MNHNY and CDR2 SVGAGI (reference sequence). The length of the CDR3 is 14 residues. V lost 6 bases to trimming and J lost 7 bases, with 13 bases between them. The CDR3 sequence is CASSHQGLNSPLHF. CDR3 nucleotides: TGTGCCAGCAGCCACCAGGGTCTCAATTCACCCCTCCACTTT.

V is TRBV15 and J is TRBJ2-5; a possible D gene is TRBD2 (6 bases). Between the trimmed V and J ends, which lost 8 bases and 5 bases, there was a span of 12 bases. Per the germline V gene, CDR1 is LNHNV and CDR2 is YYDKDF (reference sequence). The CDR3 has 12 amino acids. CDR3 amino acids: CATARGLETQYF. The CDR3 DNA is TGTGCCACCGCGCGGGGATTGGAGACCCAGTACTTC.

The chain links TRBV14 to TRBJ1-2, with D perhaps matching TRBD1 (6 bases). Germline V gives CDR1 SGHDN, CDR2 FVKESK. Trimming pared 1 base from V and 4 bases from J, leaving 16 bases between. The CDR3 sequence is 16 residues long. CDR3 amino acids: CASSQARRGASYGYTF. The CDR3 bases are TGTGCCAGCAGCCAAGCCCGCCGGGGGGCCTCCTATGGCTACACCTTC.

Worth noting for this clone: This sample includes further DNA sequences coding for the same CDR3. The chain uses TRBV27 and TRBJ1-5, with TRBD1 matching 8 bases. V lost 5 bases and J lost 6; bases outside the gene matches: 6. The CDR3 totals 14 residues. From germline, CDR1 is MNHEY and CDR2 SMNVEV (reference sequence). CDR3: CASSNRGFGQPQHF. The CDR3 bases are TGTGCCAGCAGTAACAGGGGGTTTGGTCAGCCCCAGCATTTT.

This chain links TRBV7-2 with TRBJ2-3; D gene uncertain. Germline V gives CDR1 SGHTA, CDR2 FQGNSA. V was cut by 6 bases and J by 5 bases, with 6 bases left in between. CDR3 size: 11 residues. CDR3 bases: TGTGCCAGCAGGTATCGAGATACGCAGTATTTT. Encoded protein: CASRYRDTQYF.

The J gene is TRBJ2-7, the V gene TRBV7-9; D may be TRBD1 (6 bases). The CDR3 is 14 amino acids. The germline V gene has CDR1 SEHNR and CDR2 FQNEAQ (reference sequence). The V gene lost 6 bases and the J gene lost 5 bases, with 17 bases spanning the gap. The CDR3 coding sequence is TGTGCCAGCAGTCGCCCACAGGGCCCCAACGAGCAGTACTTC. This sequence encodes CASSRPQGPNEQYF. Full variable domain (missing parts from reference TRBV7-9 and TRBJ2-7): DTGVSQNPRHKITKRGQNVTFRCDPISEHNRLYWYRQTLGQGPEFLTYFQNEAQLEKSRLLSDRFSAERPKGSFSTLEIQRTEQGDSAMYLCASSRPQGPNEQYFGPGTRLTVT.

The J gene is TRBJ1-2, the V gene TRBV19; maybe TRBD1 (6 bases). Germline CDR1 is LNHDA and CDR2 is SQIVND (reference sequence). The V end lost 5 bases, the J end lost 5 bases, and 18 bases lay between the germline ends. The CDR3 sequence is 15 residues long. Here the CDR3 reads CASSDRDTRGYGYTF. Written as DNA, the CDR3 is TGTGCCAGTAGTGACCGGGACACCCGCGGATATGGCTACACCTTC.

CDR3 residues: CASRGQGLLSGNTIYF. The DNA of the CDR3 is TGTGCCAGTAGGGGACAGGGCTTACTCTCTGGAAACACCATATATTTT. The V gene is TRBV19, the J gene TRBJ1-3; TRBD1 matches at 9 bases. This CDR3 contains 16 residues. Trimming took 6 bases from V and 0 from J; bases not matched to a gene: 6. CDR1 is LNHDA, CDR2 SQIVND, per germline (reference sequence).

The V and J genes are TRBV5-1 and TRBJ2-2, with TRBD2 as a possible D gene (6 bases). V lost 1 base to trimming and J lost 6 bases, with 19 bases between them. Germline V gives CDR1 SGHRS, CDR2 YFSETQ. The CDR3 sequence is 17 residues long. CDR3 sequence (DNA): TGCGCCAGCAGCTTGAGGCCAATTACGGGAGACGCCGGGGAGCTGTTTTTT. Translated: CASSLRPITGDAGELFF.

This clone has just one count. The V call is TRBV11-2, the J call TRBJ2-1; the match to TRBD1 covers 7 bases. The trim removed 5 bases at V and 5 bases at J, leaving 6 bases unmatched. The CDR3 contains 14 residues. Germline CDR1 is SGHAT and CDR2 is FQNNGV. The CDR3 nucleotides are TGTGCCAGCAGCAGACCGGGACAGCACAATGAGCAGTTCTTC. Translated: CASSRPGQHNEQFF.

The chain joins TRBV7-2 to TRBJ2-3; 10 bases align to TRBD1. Germline loops: CDR1 SGHTA, CDR2 FQGNSA. The CDR3 extends over 17 amino acids. V dropped 2 bases and J dropped 8; count of bases not matched to a gene: 13. In DNA form, the CDR3 reads TGTGCCAGCAGCTTACTTCGACAGGGGGCGCAGAACGCTACGCAGTATTTT. This codes for CASSLLRQGAQNATQYF.

This chain uses TRBV2 with TRBJ1-1, with 8 bases matching TRBD1. The CDR3 spans 13 residues. The germline V gene encodes CDR1 SNHLY and CDR2 FYNNEI. J lost 5 bases, V lost 5 bases, and 4 bases had no gene match. The CDR3 protein is CASSITGGTEAFF. The DNA for the CDR3 is TGTGCCAGCAGTATTACAGGGGGGACTGAAGCTTTCTTT.

The V gene is TRBV5-4, the J gene TRBJ1-2, with D possibly matching TRBD1 (6 bases). Between the trimmed V and J ends, which lost 3 bases and 3 bases, there was a span of 12 bases. Germline-derived CDR1 and CDR2 are SGHNT and YYREEE (reference sequence). This CDR3 is built from 14 residues. The CDR3 DNA reads as TGTGCCAGCAGCTCATACAGGGATGACTATGGCTACACCTTC. This codes for CASSSYRDDYGYTF.

The rearrangement links TRBV5-1 to TRBJ2-1; 9 bases match TRBD2. The CDR3 runs to 16 residues. Germline CDR1 reads SGHRS; CDR2 reads YFSETQ. The trim removed 0 bases at V and 4 bases at J, leaving 5 bases unmatched. The CDR3 sequence: CASSLEPSGAYNEQFF. The CDR3 coding sequence is TGCGCCAGCAGCTTGGAGCCTAGCGGGGCATACAATGAGCAGTTCTTC.

V usage is TRBV11-3 and J usage is TRBJ1-3, with D hard to call. The V gene lost 5 bases and the J gene lost 3 bases, with 8 bases spanning the gap. Germline V gene data show CDR1 as SGHNT and CDR2 as YENEEA. This CDR3 region has 13 residues. CDR3 DNA sequence: TGTGCCAGCAGCCCGAGTCTTGGAAACACCATATATTTT. Residues: CASSPSLGNTIYF.

This clone was recorded a few times. The genes are TRBV19 and TRBJ1-3; D possibly corresponds to TRBD1 (6 bases). CDR1 is LNHDA and CDR2 is SQIVND in the germline V gene (reference sequence). The CDR3 covers 14 residues. V lost 5 bases, J lost 4 bases, and 12 bases lay in between. The CDR3 here is CASSLTGSGNTIYF. CDR3 coding DNA: TGTGCCAGTAGTTTGACAGGATCGGGAAACACCATATATTTT.

The chain is built from TRBV19 and TRBJ2-1; 9 positions agree with TRBD2. The germline V gene encodes CDR1 LNHDA and CDR2 SQIVND (reference sequence). Trimming took 2 bases from V and 6 from J; bases not matched to a gene: 8. The CDR3 runs 16 residues. This chain's CDR3 is CASSISSGGKINEQFF. CDR3 DNA: TGTGCCAGTAGTATAAGTAGCGGGGGAAAGATCAATGAGCAGTTCTTC.

V usage is TRBV27 and J usage is TRBJ1-2; weak D call: TRBD1 (5 bases). The V and J ends lost 3 bases and 8 bases respectively, with 16 bases between them. The germline gives CDR1 MNHEY, CDR2 SMNVEV (reference sequence). This CDR3 region has 14 residues. The CDR3 DNA sequence: TGTGCCAGCAGTTTGACGCAGGGCCCAGGAGGCTACACCTTC. Amino acids: CASSLTQGPGGYTF.

A few counts support this clone. V and J are TRBV6-2 or TRBV6-3 and TRBJ2-2, with a possible D match to TRBD2 (5 bases). Germline assignment: CDR1 MNHEY and CDR2 SVGEGT. The CDR3 spans 13 residues. The ends were cut back, 1 base at V and 7 bases at J, with 7 bases in the middle. The CDR3 DNA follows: TGTGCCAGCAGTTACTTAGAGGGCGGGGAGCTGTTTTTT. It is translated as CASSYLEGGELFF.

CDR3 residues: CASSTGQGRGYTF. The CDR3 DNA reads TGTGCCAGTAGTACCGGACAGGGAAGGGGCTACACCTTC. The chain uses TRBV19 and TRBJ1-2, with 8 bases lining up with TRBD1. Germline V gene data show CDR1 as LNHDA and CDR2 as SQIVND (reference sequence). The CDR3 loop spans 13 amino acids. The V and J ends lost 4 bases and 8 bases, in that order; junction bases with no gene match: 6.

This clone was recorded once. V usage is TRBV7-9 and J usage is TRBJ1-2; TRBD1 agrees at 12 bases. Germline V gene data show CDR1 as SEHNR and CDR2 as FQNEAQ (reference sequence). This CDR3 contains 14 residues. The V and J ends lost 5 bases and 7 bases, in that order; junction bases with no gene match: 5. The CDR3 loop is CASSQGGQGAGYTF. In nucleotides, the CDR3 is TGTGCCAGCAGCCAAGGGGGACAGGGGGCTGGCTACACCTTC.

The chain carries TRBV2 and TRBJ2-7, with 7 bases fitting TRBD1. This CDR3 is 15 amino acids long. From germline, CDR1 is SNHLY and CDR2 FYNNEI. Germline trimming cut 2 bases from V and 6 bases from J; bases unmatched to any gene: 10. CDR3 bases: TGTGCCAGCAGTGAAAGACAGGGTAGGTTTGGCGAGCAGTACTTC. Translating it yields CASSERQGRFGEQYF. Drawing the rest from reference TRBV2 and TRBJ2-7, the complete variable domain is EPEVTQTPSHQVTQMGQEVILRCVPISNHLYFYWYRQILGQKVEFLVSFYNNEISEKSEIFDDQFSVERPDGSNFTLKIRSTKLEDSAMYFCASSERQGRFGEQYFGPGTRLTVT.

This clone appeared once. The CDR3 sequence is CASSQDLRGEQFF. The CDR3 DNA is TGTGCCAGCAGCCAAGATCTCAGGGGTGAGCAGTTCTTC. The genes are TRBV3-1 (or the pseudogene TRBV3-2) and TRBJ2-1, with D possibly being TRBD1 (6 bases). CDR1 and CDR2 (germline): LGHDT, YNNKEL (reference sequence). The V end lost 0 bases, the J end lost 9 bases, and 9 bases lay between the germline ends. The CDR3 runs to 13 residues.

V and J are TRBV5-1 and TRBJ2-1; 12 positions agree with TRBD1. The CDR3 has 15 amino acids. The trim removed 2 bases at V and 8 bases at J, leaving 5 bases unmatched. Germline CDR1 reads SGHRS; CDR2 reads YFSETQ. This CDR3 is CASSLPGQGAYEQFF. In nucleotides, the CDR3 is TGCGCCAGCAGCTTACCGGGACAGGGGGCATATGAGCAGTTCTTC.